The 30 T cell receptor beta chains given below trace back to one sample, sequenced in a study of blood T cell repertoires in COVID-19. Produced via immunoSEQ multiplex PCR; TCRdb's table is partial and in-frame only. The data show around 300,000 clones, roughly 90% seen once. Sequencing input: peripheral blood. The receptors originated from a woman in her 30s with active or convalescent COVID-19.

This clone has only one observation. The rearrangement uses TRBV21-1 and TRBJ1-6. TRBV21-1 is marked as a pseudogene. This CDR3 contains 19 residues. In DNA, the CDR3 is TGTGCCAGCAGCAAAGTAGGGGGGGTTGTAACCTTTTATAATTCACCCCTCCACTTT. Protein product: CASSKVGGVVTFYNSPLHF.

This clone was observed a few times. V is TRBV30 and J is TRBJ1-4, with 9 positions matching TRBD1. From germline, CDR1 is GTSNPN and CDR2 SVGIG (reference sequence). V lost 3 bases and J lost 5; bases outside the gene matches: 10. The CDR3 is 16 residues long. The CDR3 region has the DNA TGTGCCTGGAGGTCTCGGACAGGGGCCAACAATGAAAAACTGTTTTTT. The encoded protein is CAWRSRTGANNEKLFF.

The chain combines TRBV7-8 with TRBJ2-5, with 8 bases aligning to TRBD2. V was pared by 4 bases and J by 1 base, with 5 bases of the junction left unmatched. The germline CDR1 and CDR2 sequences are SGHVS and FQNEAQ. The CDR3 is 15 amino acids. DNA of the CDR3: TGTGCCAGCAGCTCCGAAACTAGCGGCCAAGAGACCCAGTACTTC. It yields the protein CASSSETSGQETQYF.

This clone came up once. The chain combines TRBV4-1 with TRBJ1-2; 9 positions match TRBD1. CDR3 length: 17 amino acids. J lost 7 bases, V lost 4 bases, and 16 bases had no gene match. Germline V lookup: CDR1 MGHRA, CDR2 YSYEKL. The CDR3 loop is CASSRFLGGQGKIGYTF. The CDR3 DNA reads as TGCGCCAGCAGCCGGTTTCTCGGGGGACAGGGTAAAATTGGCTACACCTTC.

Here the CDR3 reads CASSLLTMTGQDYGYTF. For the CDR3, the DNA is TGTGCCAGCAGCTTATTAACCATGACAGGGCAGGACTATGGCTACACCTTC. The genes are TRBV5-4 and TRBJ1-2; 7 bases align to TRBD1. Germline CDR1 and CDR2: SGHNT and YYREEE (reference sequence). With V trimmed by 2 bases and J by 3 bases, 13 bases remained unmatched. There are 17 residues in the CDR3.

The chain combines TRBV2 with TRBJ1-5; D not certain. V was clipped by 6 bases and J by 1 base, with 10 bases between them. The CDR3 covers 14 residues. CDR1 is SNHLY, CDR2 FYNNEI, per germline. The CDR3 protein is CASRVDISNQPQHF. CDR3 DNA sequence: TGTGCCAGCAGGGTCGACATCAGCAATCAGCCCCAGCATTTT.

The V call is TRBV15, the J call TRBJ2-3; tentatively, D is TRBD1 (5 bases). Looked up from germline, CDR1 is LNHNV and CDR2 is YYDKDF (reference sequence). CDR3 length: 15 amino acids. V dropped 1 base and J dropped 6 bases, with 14 bases sitting between them. In DNA, the CDR3 is TGTGCCACCAGCAGAGGGACACGCGCTATGGATACGCAGTATTTT. It encodes CATSRGTRAMDTQYF. The variable domain in full, completed from reference TRBV15 and TRBJ2-3, reads DAMVIQNPRYQVTQFGKPVTLSCSQTLNHNVMYWYQQKSSQAPKLLFHYYDKDFNNEADTPDNFQSRRPNTSFCFLDIRSPGLGDTAMYLCATSRGTRAMDTQYFGPGTRLTVL.

This sequence joins TRBV28 and TRBJ1-5, with TRBD1 as a possible D gene (5 bases). Trimming removed 6 bases at V and 6 bases at J, with 18 bases between. The CDR3 sequence is 15 residues long. Germline V gives CDR1 MDHEN, CDR2 SYDVKM. The CDR3 loop is CASSRPPLTGQPQHF. CDR3 in DNA: TGTGCCAGCAGCCGACCTCCACTAACAGGTCAGCCCCAGCATTTT.

The CDR3 sequence: CSAKRGSEQFF. In DNA, the CDR3 is TGCAGTGCTAAGCGGGGTTCCGAGCAGTTCTTC. The J gene is TRBJ2-1, the V gene TRBV20-1; TRBD2 aligns across 7 bases. The CDR3 is made up of 11 amino acids. Trimming removed 4 bases from V and 10 bases from J; junction bases left unmatched: 4. Germline CDR1 and CDR2: DFQATT and SNEGSKA (reference sequence).

This rearrangement joins TRBV27 to TRBJ2-1; the match to TRBD1 covers 8 bases. V lost 10 bases and J lost 4; bases outside the gene matches: 3. This CDR3 has 12 amino acids. The germline V gene has CDR1 MNHEY and CDR2 SMNVEV (reference sequence). This chain's CDR3 is CATRTGYNEQFF. The CDR3 coding sequence is TGTGCCACCAGGACAGGGTACAATGAGCAGTTCTTC.

Comment on this clone: Other DNA sequences in this specimen translate into the identical CDR3. The chain has TRBV7-3 and TRBJ2-2; D remains unclear. Germline lookup yields CDR1 SGHTA and CDR2 FQGTGA. V was clipped by 4 bases and J by 7 bases, with 4 bases between them. The CDR3 is made up of 11 amino acids. The chain's CDR3 is CASSSGGELFF. In nucleotides, the CDR3 is TGTGCCAGCAGCTCGGGCGGGGAGCTGTTTTTT.

The CDR3 bases are TGTGCCACCAGCAGAGGACAGGGGAGGGAAGCTTTCTTT. Encoded protein: CATSRGQGREAFF. This rearrangement joins TRBV15 to TRBJ1-1, with 8 bases identical to TRBD1. The germline CDR1 and CDR2 sequences are LNHNV and YYDKDF (reference sequence). J lost 8 bases, V lost 1 base, and 3 bases had no gene match. CDR3 length: 13 residues.

The V and J genes are TRBV6-4 and TRBJ1-1, with D maybe TRBD1 (6 bases). The CDR3 loop spans 14 amino acids. V lost 4 bases, J lost 0 bases, and 9 bases lay in between. Germline assignment: CDR1 MRHNA and CDR2 SNTAGT. The CDR3, as DNA: TGTGCCAGCAGTGGTGACAGGATGAACACTGAAGCTTTCTTT. Translated, it gives CASSGDRMNTEAFF.

J is TRBJ1-2 and V is TRBV27, with TRBD1 matching over 8 bases. Trimming took 5 bases from V and 7 from J; bases not matched to a gene: 6. The CDR3 sequence is 13 residues long. Germline lookup yields CDR1 MNHEY and CDR2 SMNVEV (reference sequence). The CDR3 reads CASSATGGGGYTF. The CDR3 bases are TGTGCCAGCAGTGCCACAGGGGGAGGTGGCTACACCTTC.

This sequence joins TRBV11-3 and TRBJ2-2; D possibly corresponds to TRBD2 (6 bases). The V gene lost 5 bases and the J gene lost 10 bases, with 23 bases spanning the gap. Germline values: CDR1 SGHNT, CDR2 YENEEA. The CDR3 length is 16 residues. The chain's CDR3 is CASSTTRAGGFEELFF. CDR3 coding DNA: TGTGCCAGCAGCACCACCAGGGCCGGAGGGTTCGAGGAGCTGTTTTTT.

V and J are TRBV2 and TRBJ1-2; D gene ambiguous. The CDR3 is 16 amino acids. CDR1 is SNHLY, CDR2 FYNNEI, per germline. Deletions cut 2 bases from V and 4 bases from J, with 17 bases between. This chain's CDR3 is CASSEQVGLKPYGYTF. The CDR3 bases are TGTGCCAGCAGTGAACAGGTTGGCCTCAAACCCTATGGCTACACCTTC. Together with reference TRBV2 and TRBJ1-2, the CDR3 gives the full variable domain: EPEVTQTPSHQVTQMGQEVILRCVPISNHLYFYWYRQILGQKVEFLVSFYNNEISEKSEIFDDQFSVERPDGSNFTLKIRSTKLEDSAMYFCASSEQVGLKPYGYTFGSGTRLTVV.

The rearrangement links TRBV30 to TRBJ2-5, with 7 bases fitting TRBD1. V lost 2 bases and J lost 5; bases outside the gene matches: 5. The CDR3 consists of 13 residues. Germline CDR1 GTSNPN, CDR2 SVGIG (reference sequence). In DNA, the CDR3 is TGTGCCTGGAGTCTAGGGGGCGCTGAGACCCAGTACTTC. It translates to CAWSLGGAETQYF.

This chain links TRBV29-1 with TRBJ2-2, with D hard to call. The CDR3 has 13 amino acids. V was cut by 4 bases and J by 0 bases, with 6 bases left in between. Looked up from germline, CDR1 is SQVTM and CDR2 is ANQGSEA. CDR3: CSVVSPNTGELFF. DNA for the CDR3: TGCAGCGTTGTTAGCCCGAACACCGGGGAGCTGTTTTTT.

V gene TRBV7-2 combines with J gene TRBJ1-1; a possible D gene is TRBD1 (5 bases). Germline lookup yields CDR1 SGHTA and CDR2 FQGNSA. The CDR3 runs to 14 residues. V lost 5 bases and J lost 0, with 10 bases in between. Here the CDR3 reads CASSLQGLNTEAFF. CDR3 DNA sequence: TGTGCCAGCAGCCTCCAGGGCTTGAACACTGAAGCTTTCTTT.

This chain connects TRBV9 to TRBJ2-2; 7 nucleotides line up with TRBD1. Per the germline V gene, CDR1 is SGDLS and CDR2 is YYNGEE. V lost 2 bases, J lost 5 bases, and 6 bases stayed unmatched. The CDR3 runs to 15 residues. CDR3 loop: CASSVRQGPTGELFF. As DNA, the CDR3 is TGTGCCAGCAGCGTGAGACAGGGCCCTACCGGGGAGCTGTTTTTT.

The chain uses TRBV20-1 and TRBJ1-4; D is unclear. The CDR3 spans 14 residues. V was trimmed by 3 bases and J by 2 bases, leaving 10 bases between them. CDR1 is DFQATT and CDR2 is SNEGSKA in the germline V gene (reference sequence). Written as DNA, the CDR3 is TGCAGTGCTAGTCAAGGGAGGACTAATGAAAAACTGTTTTTT. This gives the protein CSASQGRTNEKLFF.

The J gene is TRBJ2-1, the V gene TRBV6-1; a weak D match, TRBD1 (5 bases). The CDR3 covers 15 residues. The germline V and J ends were trimmed by 3 bases and 6 bases, with 15 bases remaining between them. The germline CDR1 and CDR2 sequences are MNHNS and SASEGT. DNA for the CDR3: TGTGCCAGCAGTGAGTACAGGTTAAGGGGCAATGAGCAGTTCTTC. Encoded protein: CASSEYRLRGNEQFF.

The chain links TRBV29-1 to TRBJ2-5; TRBD2 matches at 7 bases. From germline, CDR1 is SQVTM and CDR2 ANQGSEA. V lost 4 bases, J lost 4 bases, and 12 bases stayed unmatched. The CDR3 has 15 amino acids. The CDR3 protein is CSVGRGASGGETQYF. CDR3 in DNA: TGCAGCGTTGGGAGAGGGGCTAGCGGAGGAGAGACCCAGTACTTC. The full variable domain, its missing parts supplied by reference TRBV29-1 and TRBJ2-5, is SAVISQKPSRDICQRGTSLTIQCQVDSQVTMMFWYRQQPGQSLTLIATANQGSEATYESGFVIDKFPISRPNLTFSTLTVSNMSPEDSSIYLCSVGRGASGGETQYFGPGTRLLVL.

This chain uses TRBV5-1 with TRBJ2-5; 10 positions agree with TRBD2. The V and J ends lost 6 bases and 0 bases, in that order; junction bases with no gene match: 8. The V gene's germline CDR1 is SGHRS and CDR2 YFSETQ. CDR3 size: 16 residues. The CDR3 reads CASTPSGGDNQETQYF. The CDR3 nucleotides read TGCGCCAGCACCCCTAGCGGGGGCGACAACCAAGAGACCCAGTACTTC.

The rearrangement joins TRBV7-2 to TRBJ2-3, with TRBD2 identical over 8 bases. Germline trimming cut 2 bases from V and 5 bases from J; bases unmatched to any gene: 12. The CDR3 covers 17 residues. Germline CDR1 is SGHTA and CDR2 is FQGNSA. This CDR3 reads CASSLLGSSGGRDTQYF. CDR3 nucleotide sequence: TGTGCCAGCAGCTTATTAGGCTCAAGCGGGGGTAGAGATACGCAGTATTTT. Combining the CDR3 with reference TRBV7-2 and TRBJ2-3 gives the whole variable domain GAGVSQSPSNKVTEKGKDVELRCDPISGHTALYWYRQSLGQGLEFLIYFQGNSAPDKSGLPSDRFSAERTGGSVSTLTIQRTQQEDSAVYLCASSLLGSSGGRDTQYFGPGTRLTVL.

This chain connects TRBV7-8 to TRBJ2-2, with D perhaps matching TRBD2 (5 bases). The CDR3 spans 16 residues. The V and J ends lost 5 bases and 4 bases respectively, with 17 bases between them. Germline CDR1 SGHVS, CDR2 FQNEAQ. Here the CDR3 DNA reads TGTGCCAGCAGCCCATCTAGCTTCCCCCCCACCGGGGAGCTGTTTTTT. Encoded protein: CASSPSSFPPTGELFF.

V is TRBV7-8 and J is TRBJ2-1, with D perhaps matching TRBD1 (6 bases). Looked up from germline, CDR1 is SGHVS and CDR2 is FQNEAQ. The V gene lost 5 bases and the J gene lost 6 bases, with 17 bases spanning the gap. The CDR3 is 15 amino acids. The CDR3 reads CASSPELTGRNEQFF. The CDR3 DNA follows: TGTGCCAGCAGCCCCGAACTGACAGGCCGCAATGAGCAGTTCTTC.

The V call is TRBV14, the J call TRBJ2-1, with TRBD1 matching 7 bases. Trimming took 4 bases from V and 6 from J; bases not matched to a gene: 15. Germline CDR1 is SGHDN and CDR2 is FVKESK. The CDR3 has 17 residues. The CDR3 is CASSPTGIAVLFNEQFF. The CDR3 region has the DNA TGTGCCAGCAGCCCGACAGGGATTGCGGTTCTATTCAATGAGCAGTTCTTC.

The chain is built from TRBV27 and TRBJ2-1, with 9 nucleotides matching TRBD2. This CDR3 region has 15 residues. Looked up from germline, CDR1 is MNHEY and CDR2 is SMNVEV (reference sequence). The J segment lost 9 bases and the V segment lost 2 bases, leaving 8 bases of the junction unmatched. The CDR3 bases are TGTGCCAGCAGTTTAGGGCGGGGGGGCCCAGTTGAGCAGTTCTTC. Translation gives CASSLGRGGPVEQFF.

This clone was detected only once. The V and J genes are TRBV29-1 and TRBJ1-2; a possible D gene is TRBD1 (5 bases). The CDR3 is made up of 10 amino acids. The V gene's germline CDR1 is SQVTM and CDR2 ANQGSEA. V shed 2 bases and J shed 8 bases, with 6 bases lying between them. CDR3: CSVERGGYTF. The CDR3 nucleotides read TGCAGCGTTGAAAGGGGCGGCTACACCTTC.